These T cell receptor beta chains were read from a single sample in a study of T cell repertoires in cytomegalovirus infection. TCRdb used MiXCR to reprocess the reads, holding one entry per CDR3 protein. The profile shows more than 650,000 distinct CDR3 sequences, about a third of them singletons. Sequencing was performed on PBMCs. These receptors came from a human donor in good health (CMV status not recorded). Some clones in this sample may be carry-over from other donors' samples. Each CDR3 is given with its conserved first and last residue. Fields, in order: D gene, V gene, clone size, J gene, CDR3 protein, CDR3 DNA. A D gene is named only where the DNA matches it firmly. A clone size is listed for some rows: how often the clone was seen (once, few, many), or a class if it is expanded.

-	TRBV7-2	-	TRBJ1-2	CASSLAPEHYGYTF	TGTGCCAGCAGCTTAGCGCCGGAGCACTATGGCTACACCTTC
TRBD2	TRBV28	-	TRBJ2-1	CASSFPGDYNNEQFF	TGTGCCAGCAGTTTTCCTGGGGACTACAACAATGAGCAGTTCTTC
TRBD1	TRBV28	few	TRBJ1-1	CASSLPGQGQNTEAFF	TGTGCCAGCAGTTTGCCTGGACAGGGACAGAACACTGAAGCTTTCTTT
-	TRBV20-1	-	TRBJ2-6	CSATGKSGANVLTF	TGCAGTGCCACAGGGAAGAGTGGGGCCAACGTCCTGACTTTC
TRBD1	TRBV14	-	TRBJ1-3	CASRPTGSGNTIYF	TGTGCCAGCAGACCGACAGGGTCTGGAAACACCATATATTTT
-	TRBV4-1	few	TRBJ2-1	CASSQGVIEDEQFF	TGCGCCAGCAGCCAAGGGGTAATTGAGGATGAGCAGTTCTTC
-	TRBV6-4	-	TRBJ1-1	CASSDSAGKTEAFF	TGTGCCAGCAGTGACTCGGCAGGGAAAACTGAAGCTTTCTTT
TRBD1	TRBV19	many	TRBJ2-7	CASSIAVTGTYEQYF	TGTGCCAGTAGTATTGCGGTGACAGGGACCTACGAGCAGTACTTC
-	TRBV6-6	-	TRBJ2-7	CATLLGQGTYEQYF	TGTGCCACTCTTCTCGGGCAGGGGACCTACGAGCAGTACTTC
-	TRBV6-5	few	TRBJ2-7	CASSYFPTGAGEQYF	TGTGCCAGCAGTTACTTCCCGACGGGGGCGGGTGAGCAGTACTTC
-	TRBV6-5	-	TRBJ2-1	CASSYWESSYNEQFF	TGTGCCAGCAGTTACTGGGAGAGCTCCTACAATGAGCAGTTCTTC
-	TRBV11-2	-	TRBJ2-5	CASSMHRANKQETQYF	TGTGCCAGCAGCATGCACAGGGCAAACAAGCAAGAGACCCAGTACTTC
-	TRBV12-3/TRBV12-4	-	TRBJ1-5	CASSLYRQGLGQPQHF	TGTGCCAGCAGTTTATATCGCCAGGGGCTTGGTCAGCCCCAGCATTTT
-	TRBV29-1	once	TRBJ1-2	CSVDGGSAYGYTF	TGCAGCGTCGACGGAGGCAGTGCCTATGGCTACACCTTC
-	TRBV12-3/TRBV12-4	many	TRBJ1-2	CASSSALRDYGYTF	TGTGCCAGCAGTTCCGCCCTGAGGGACTATGGCTACACCTTC
TRBD1	TRBV28	-	TRBJ2-1	CASSLGQGARWNEQFF	TGTGCCAGCAGTTTAGGACAGGGGGCGCGGTGGAATGAGCAGTTCTTC
-	TRBV5-1	few	TRBJ2-1	CASSLGGSRGNEQFF	TGCGCCAGCAGCTTGGGGGGTTCTAGGGGCAATGAGCAGTTCTTC
-	TRBV14	-	TRBJ2-1	CASSQDWELRSGTLDYNEQFF	TGTGCCAGCAGCCAAGACTGGGAATTACGGTCCGGGACCTTGGACTACAATGAGCAGTTCTTC
TRBD1	TRBV5-1	-	TRBJ1-2	CASSLSIPGQGGGYTF	TGCGCCAGCAGCCTATCTATTCCGGGACAGGGTGGCGGCTACACCTTC
-	TRBV7-9	many	TRBJ1-1	CASSWENRAPAFF	TGTGCCAGCAGCTGGGAGAACAGGGCACCAGCTTTCTTT
TRBD2	TRBV5-1	-	TRBJ2-3	CASSPLAGGPADTQYF	TGCGCCAGCAGCCCGCTAGCGGGAGGGCCCGCAGATACGCAGTATTTT
-	TRBV11-2	-	TRBJ2-4	CASSLGSSGQKNIQYF	TGTGCCAGCAGCTTAGGGTCTTCGGGACAAAAAAACATTCAGTACTTC
-	TRBV19	few	TRBJ2-1	CASSIGIGGSNEQFF	TGTGCCAGTAGTATTGGAATAGGTGGGTCCAATGAGCAGTTCTTC
-	TRBV4-1	few	TRBJ2-3	CASSQVSGRTDTQYF	TGCGCCAGCAGCCAAGTGAGCGGACGCACAGATACGCAGTATTTT
TRBD1	TRBV12-3/TRBV12-4	-	TRBJ2-1	CASTLGQGPYNEQFF	TGTGCCAGCACCCTGGGACAGGGCCCCTACAATGAGCAGTTCTTC
-	TRBV7-9	-	TRBJ1-2	CASTPVTILYGYTF	TGTGCCAGCACCCCGGTGACCATCCTCTATGGCTACACCTTC
-	TRBV7-6	few	TRBJ1-1	CASRARDERTEAFF	TGTGCCAGCAGGGCAAGGGATGAGAGGACTGAAGCTTTCTTT
-	TRBV12-3/TRBV12-4	-	TRBJ1-5	CASSVVGGQPQHF	TGTGCCAGCAGTGTGGTAGGTGGTCAGCCCCAGCATTTT
TRBD2	TRBV6-1	-	TRBJ2-5	CASSGTSGVQETQYF	TGTGCCAGCAGTGGGACTAGCGGGGTTCAAGAGACCCAGTACTTC
-	TRBV7-6	-	TRBJ1-3	CASSLGEYRSGNTIYF	TGTGCCAGCAGCTTAGGAGAATATCGGTCTGGAAACACCATATATTTT
-	TRBV7-6	many	TRBJ2-3	CASSHRELTDTQYF	TGTGCCAGCAGCCACCGGGAGTTGACAGATACGCAGTATTTT
TRBD1	TRBV28	-	TRBJ1-1	CASSSRGQWNTEAFF	TGTGCCAGCAGTTCCAGGGGACAGTGGAACACTGAAGCTTTCTTT
TRBD1	TRBV7-8	-	TRBJ1-5	CASSGDRGRGQPQHF	TGTGCCAGCAGCGGCGACAGGGGAAGGGGTCAGCCCCAGCATTTT
-	TRBV6-1	-	TRBJ2-2	CASSYPYTGELFF	TGTGCCAGCAGTTACCCTTACACCGGGGAGCTGTTTTTT
TRBD1	TRBV7-2	-	TRBJ2-1	CASTRQGLGGNEQFF	TGTGCCAGCACTCGACAGGGCCTGGGCGGCAATGAGCAGTTCTTC
-	TRBV7-9	few	TRBJ1-2	CASARGGAANYGYTF	TGTGCCAGCGCCCGAGGCGGGGCAGCTAACTATGGCTACACCTTC
-	TRBV7-2	-	TRBJ2-7	CASSLDLWTETYEQYF	TGTGCCAGCAGCTTAGACCTATGGACAGAGACTTACGAGCAGTACTTC
-	TRBV7-6	few	TRBJ2-7	CASSSRDLTYEQYF	TGTGCCAGCAGCTCCCGGGACTTAACCTACGAGCAGTACTTC
-	TRBV28	-	TRBJ1-1	CASSFGANTEAFF	TGTGCCAGCAGCTTTGGGGCCAACACTGAAGCTTTCTTT
-	TRBV7-2	many	TRBJ2-6	CASSLSGAGANVLTF	TGTGCCAGCAGCTTAAGTGGGGCTGGGGCCAACGTCCTGACTTTC
TRBD1	TRBV7-8	-	TRBJ1-1	CASSAGQGTMNTEAFF	TGTGCCAGCAGCGCAGGACAGGGGACGATGAACACTGAAGCTTTCTTT
TRBD2	TRBV6-6	-	TRBJ2-1	CASSYLAGEDNEQFF	TGTGCCAGCAGTTACCTAGCGGGAGAAGATAATGAGCAGTTCTTC
TRBD2	TRBV28	-	TRBJ2-3	CASSTLAGGRFADTQYF	TGTGCCAGCAGTACGTTAGCGGGAGGGCGATTCGCAGATACGCAGTATTTT
TRBD1	TRBV20-1	-	TRBJ2-7	CSARRTGVYEQYF	TGCAGTGCTAGGAGGACAGGAGTCTACGAGCAGTACTTC
-	TRBV4-1	-	TRBJ2-1	CASSQSYNEQFF	TGCGCCAGCAGCCAATCCTACAATGAGCAGTTCTTC
-	TRBV15	-	TRBJ1-1	CATSTWGGRFEAFF	TGTGCCACCAGCACATGGGGGGGAAGGTTTGAAGCTTTCTTT
-	TRBV19	-	TRBJ1-5	CASSARGGSNQPQHF	TGTGCCAGTAGTGCGAGAGGGGGGAGCAATCAGCCCCAGCATTTT
-	TRBV7-9	-	TRBJ2-7	CATRAGEYYEQYF	TGTGCCACCCGGGCTGGGGAGTACTACGAGCAGTACTTC
-	TRBV19	few	TRBJ2-4	CATQDRLNIQYF	TGTGCCACCCAGGACAGATTAAACATTCAGTACTTC
-	TRBV12-3/TRBV12-4	-	TRBJ2-3	CASSLRRDADTQYF	TGTGCCAGCAGTTTACGGCGGGATGCAGATACGCAGTATTTT
TRBD1	TRBV7-9	-	TRBJ1-4	CASSLQGRNEKLFF	TGTGCCAGCAGCCTACAGGGGCGAAATGAAAAACTGTTTTTT
-	TRBV7-2	-	TRBJ1-2	CASSLSQGTYGYTF	TGTGCCAGCAGCTTGAGTCAGGGGACGTATGGCTACACCTTC
-	TRBV7-6	-	TRBJ2-5	CAIPSTEDQETQYF	TGTGCCATCCCCTCAACGGAGGACCAAGAGACCCAGTACTTC
-	TRBV5-6	-	TRBJ2-2	CASSVTGELFF	TGTGCCAGCAGCGTTACCGGGGAGCTGTTTTTT
TRBD1	TRBV28	-	TRBJ1-1	CASSLADRGGTEAFF	TGTGCCAGCAGTTTGGCGGACAGGGGGGGCACTGAAGCTTTCTTT